The 7 T cell receptor beta chains below come from one sample, sequenced in a study of blood T cell repertoires in COVID-19. Measured with immunoSEQ multiplex PCR; TCRdb has only the in-frame clones, and not every one. The table lists tens of thousands of clones, roughly 82% of them singletons, with around 27% in the top ten. Sequencing was performed on peripheral blood. Receptors were obtained from a woman aged 80 or older with active or convalescent COVID-19.

The table lists this clone with a count of one. The chain joins TRBV9 to TRBJ1-1, with D unclear. Germline assignment: CDR1 SGDLS and CDR2 YYNGEE. There are 14 residues in the CDR3. Trimming left V 3 bases short and J 0 bases short, with 9 bases between. CDR3 region: CASSGALMNTEAFF. Written as DNA, the CDR3 is TGTGCCAGCAGCGGGGCCCTGATGAACACTGAAGCTTTCTTT.

V usage is TRBV27 and J usage is TRBJ2-1, with TRBD2 matching 7 bases. The CDR3 extends over 13 amino acids. V shed 2 bases, J shed 7 bases, and the junction held 2 bases outside the gene matches. CDR1 is MNHEY, CDR2 SMNVEV, per germline (reference sequence). The CDR3 sequence: CASSLGLVNEQFF. CDR3 coding DNA: TGTGCCAGCAGTTTAGGACTAGTTAATGAGCAGTTCTTC.

This chain uses TRBV15 with TRBJ1-2, with 8 nucleotides matching TRBD1. The junction had 7 bases not matched to a gene; V was cut back by 1 base and J by 3 bases. CDR1 and CDR2 (germline): LNHNV, YYDKDF (reference sequence). The CDR3 has 16 amino acids. The CDR3 DNA reads TGTGCCACCAGCAGAGTCGACAGGGGTGCAGACTATGGCTACACCTTC. Translating gives CATSRVDRGADYGYTF.

The chain employs TRBV6-5 and TRBJ2-1, with 9 bases fitting TRBD2. With V trimmed by 2 bases and J by 7 bases, 0 bases remained unmatched. Germline V gene sequence: CDR1 MNHEY, CDR2 SVGAGI. The CDR3 length is 13 residues. The CDR3 coding sequence is TGTGCCAGCAGTTACGGACTAGCGAATGAGCAGTTCTTC. This gives the protein CASSYGLANEQFF.

The rearrangement links TRBV15 to TRBJ1-4; D may be TRBD1 (5 bases). Trimming left V 0 bases short and J 7 bases short, with 12 bases between. CDR3 size: 15 residues. CDR1 is LNHNV, CDR2 YYDKDF, per germline (reference sequence). The CDR3 nucleotides read TGTGCCACCAGCAGAGATAGGATGACAGTTGAAAAACTGTTTTTT. It translates to CATSRDRMTVEKLFF.

This clone appeared once. This sequence joins TRBV20-1 and TRBJ2-3, with 9 nucleotides matching TRBD2. This CDR3 contains 16 residues. Trimming at V came to 3 bases and at J to 0 bases, leaving 7 bases not matched to a gene. The germline CDR1 and CDR2 sequences are DFQATT and SNEGSKA (reference sequence). DNA for the CDR3: TGCAGTGCTAGTCCGGCTAGCGGGGCTAGCACAGATACGCAGTATTTT. Its translation is CSASPASGASTDTQYF.

V and J are TRBV5-5 and TRBJ1-1; D unclear. This CDR3 is built from 15 residues. V lost 0 bases and J lost 3, with 12 bases in between. CDR1 is SGHKS and CDR2 is YYEKEE in the germline V gene (reference sequence). CDR3 residues: CASSLAGEGYTEAFF. The CDR3 coding sequence is TGTGCCAGCAGCTTGGCTGGGGAGGGTTACACTGAAGCTTTCTTT. The full variable domain, completed using reference TRBV5-5 and TRBJ1-1, is DAGVTQSPTHLIKTRGQQVTLRCSPISGHKSVSWYQQVLGQGPQFIFQYYEKEERGRGNFPDRFSARQFPNYSSELNVNALLLGDSALYLCASSLAGEGYTEAFFGQGTRLTVV.